This T cell receptor beta chain was profiled in a study of shared T cell receptors in the human thymus. Sequencing used immunoSEQ multiplex PCR; TCRdb keeps in-frame clones, though not all of them. The sample has 720,000 or so clones; 80% to 90% are singletons. Germline CDR1 GTSNPN, CDR2 SVGIG (reference sequence). Trimming took 6 bases from V and 5 from J; bases not matched to a gene: 4. This CDR3 has 13 residues. Separately, the same data were catalogued under a study of human thymus T cells. That source reports: The study used thymus tissue resected during corrective heart surgery. Gene usage for V and J segments appeared biased in thymic and blood repertoires. Thymic repertoires overlap heavily among unrelated individuals, related research has reported.

The sample taken for sequencing was thymocytes. This clonotype originated in a girl less than two years old with a congenital heart defect. V usage is TRBV30 and J usage is TRBJ1-3, with 10 bases identical to TRBD1. CDR3: CACDRGRRNTIYF. The DNA of the CDR3 is TGTGCCTGTGACAGGGGGCGAAGAAACACCATATATTTT.